These T cell receptor beta chains were read from a single sample in a study of T-cell reconstitution after alpha-beta-depleted transplantation in children. A single record per CDR3 protein comes from TCRdb applying MiXCR to the PCR reads. The table lists about 200,000 distinct CDR3 sequences, roughly 15% of them singletons. The sequencing used PBMCs from the stem cell graft donor, collected from the stem cell graft. These receptor sequences come from a human donor who donated a stem cell graft to a child with acute lymphoblastic leukemia. Each CDR3 is given with its conserved first and last residue. D genes are given only for firm matches. A row's size may be missing; if present it is once, few, many or a size class.

j_call: TRBJ2-2; v_call: TRBV6-1; clone_size: many; d_call: NA; cdr3_nt: TGTGCCAGCAGGTTGACAGGGAACACCGGGGAGCTGTTTTTT; cdr3_aa: CASRLTGNTGELFF
j_call: TRBJ1-1; v_call: TRBV5-7; clone_size: many; d_call: NA; cdr3_nt: TGTGCCAGTGGTATGGACAATATAGCTGAAGCTTTCTTT; cdr3_aa: CASGMDNIAEAFF
j_call: TRBJ2-1; v_call: TRBV5-1; clone_size: many; d_call: NA; cdr3_nt: TGCGCCAGCAGCTTGGCGGGAAAGGACAATGAGCAGTTCTTC; cdr3_aa: CASSLAGKDNEQFF
j_call: TRBJ2-7; v_call: TRBV11-2; clone_size: many; d_call: NA; cdr3_nt: TGTGCCAGCAGCCGCCTCCTCTACGAGCAGTACTTC; cdr3_aa: CASSRLLYEQYF
j_call: TRBJ2-3; v_call: TRBV5-1; clone_size: many; d_call: NA; cdr3_nt: TGCGCCAGCATTAAAGCGGAGTTCAGCACAGATACGCAGTATTTT; cdr3_aa: CASIKAEFSTDTQYF
j_call: TRBJ2-1; v_call: TRBV20-1; clone_size: many; d_call: TRBD2; cdr3_nt: TGCAGTGCTAGAGATCCCGCTAGCGGGATTGGCTTTGAGCAGTTCTTC; cdr3_aa: CSARDPASGIGFEQFF
j_call: TRBJ2-1; v_call: TRBV7-6; clone_size: NA; d_call: NA; cdr3_nt: TGTGCCAGCAGCTTAGTGGCCCGGGCGGGGTGGAATGAGCAGTTCTTC; cdr3_aa: CASSLVARAGWNEQFF
j_call: TRBJ1-2; v_call: TRBV6-1; clone_size: many; d_call: TRBD1; cdr3_nt: TGTGCCAGCAGTGGGAGGACAGGCTATGGCTACACCTTC; cdr3_aa: CASSGRTGYGYTF
j_call: TRBJ1-1; v_call: TRBV7-2; clone_size: few; d_call: NA; cdr3_nt: TGTGCCAGCAGCCTGGCCGTAGCCGCTGAAGCTTTCTTT; cdr3_aa: CASSLAVAAEAFF
j_call: TRBJ2-2; v_call: TRBV12-3/TRBV12-4; clone_size: many; d_call: NA; cdr3_nt: TGTGCCAGCACCTTGCTCACCGGGGAGCTGTTTTTT; cdr3_aa: CASTLLTGELFF
j_call: TRBJ2-2; v_call: TRBV30; clone_size: many; d_call: TRBD1; cdr3_nt: TGTGCCAGCTGGACAGGGGGAATTCCGAACACCGGGGAGCTGTTTTTT; cdr3_aa: CASWTGGIPNTGELFF
j_call: TRBJ2-3; v_call: TRBV5-6; clone_size: few; d_call: NA; cdr3_nt: TGTGCCAGCAGCTTAGGGTGGGGGTCCTTTTCGACAGATACGCAGTATTTT; cdr3_aa: CASSLGWGSFSTDTQYF
j_call: TRBJ1-4; v_call: TRBV7-8; clone_size: many; d_call: NA; cdr3_nt: TGTGCCAGCAGCTTAGTGAGGTTGGGGGTGGCTGAAAAACTGTTTTTT; cdr3_aa: CASSLVRLGVAEKLFF
j_call: TRBJ2-7; v_call: TRBV5-6; clone_size: many; d_call: NA; cdr3_nt: TGTGCCAGCAGCTCCGGGACTCCCCTTCCTTACGAGCAGTACTTC; cdr3_aa: CASSSGTPLPYEQYF
j_call: TRBJ1-2; v_call: TRBV12-3/TRBV12-4; clone_size: many; d_call: TRBD1; cdr3_nt: TGTGCCAGCAGAAGGACCGACAGGGTTAAAACCTTC; cdr3_aa: CASRRTDRVKTF
j_call: TRBJ2-5; v_call: TRBV12-3/TRBV12-4; clone_size: many; d_call: TRBD2; cdr3_nt: TGTGCCAGCAGTGGGACTAGCGGAAAAGAGACCCAGTACTTC; cdr3_aa: CASSGTSGKETQYF
j_call: TRBJ1-1; v_call: TRBV19; clone_size: NA; d_call: TRBD1; cdr3_nt: TGTGCCAGTAGTCCAGGGACAGGGGTTCTGACTGAAGCTTTCTTT; cdr3_aa: CASSPGTGVLTEAFF
j_call: TRBJ1-6; v_call: TRBV2; clone_size: many; d_call: TRBD1; cdr3_nt: TGTGCCAGCAGTTTAGGGACAGGGGGGTCACCCCTCCACTTT; cdr3_aa: CASSLGTGGSPLHF
j_call: TRBJ2-3; v_call: TRBV12-3/TRBV12-4; clone_size: many; d_call: TRBD2; cdr3_nt: TGTGCCAGCAGTATCGAGACTAGCGGGAGCACAGATACGCAGTATTTT; cdr3_aa: CASSIETSGSTDTQYF
j_call: TRBJ1-5; v_call: TRBV12-3/TRBV12-4; clone_size: many; d_call: NA; cdr3_nt: TGTGCCAGCAGCGCCGGGGCGGGTAATCAGCCCCAGCATTTT; cdr3_aa: CASSAGAGNQPQHF
j_call: TRBJ2-2; v_call: TRBV5-1; clone_size: NA; d_call: NA; cdr3_nt: TGCGCCAGCAGCACCGATACAGGGATCGACACCGGGGAGCTGTTTTTT; cdr3_aa: CASSTDTGIDTGELFF
j_call: TRBJ2-1; v_call: TRBV7-8; clone_size: many; d_call: NA; cdr3_nt: TGTGCCAGCAGCCTTGAACGATACAATGAGCAGTTCTTC; cdr3_aa: CASSLERYNEQFF
j_call: TRBJ2-6; v_call: TRBV20-1; clone_size: many; d_call: NA; cdr3_nt: TGCAGTGCTAGAGATCTGGGGGCCAACGTCCTGACTTTC; cdr3_aa: CSARDLGANVLTF
j_call: TRBJ2-7; v_call: TRBV20-1; clone_size: many; d_call: TRBD2; cdr3_nt: TGCAGTGCTAGACCGTCCGGGAGGGCCGGGATAAGAATGGGGCAGTACTTC; cdr3_aa: CSARPSGRAGIRMGQYF
j_call: TRBJ2-2; v_call: TRBV19; clone_size: NA; d_call: NA; cdr3_nt: TGTGCCAGTAGTATATCTCTGAACACCGGGGAGCTGTTTTTT; cdr3_aa: CASSISLNTGELFF
j_call: TRBJ2-7; v_call: TRBV19; clone_size: many; d_call: TRBD1; cdr3_nt: TGTGCCAGCAACCCCGGGACAGGGTATTACGAGCAGTACTTC; cdr3_aa: CASNPGTGYYEQYF
j_call: TRBJ2-7; v_call: TRBV6-1; clone_size: NA; d_call: NA; cdr3_nt: TGTGCCAGCGGAAGGGGCAGGGGCGATGTAAAGCCCTACGAGCAGTACTTC; cdr3_aa: CASGRGRGDVKPYEQYF
j_call: TRBJ1-1; v_call: TRBV29-1; clone_size: many; d_call: NA; cdr3_nt: TGCAGCGTTGTAAGGGAGGCAGATGAAGCTTTCTTT; cdr3_aa: CSVVREADEAFF
j_call: TRBJ2-3; v_call: TRBV5-1; clone_size: many; d_call: NA; cdr3_nt: TGCGCCAGCAGCTTGGAGACCATCGTCACAGATACGCAGTATTTT; cdr3_aa: CASSLETIVTDTQYF
j_call: TRBJ2-3; v_call: TRBV5-1; clone_size: many; d_call: NA; cdr3_nt: TGCGCCAGCAGCTTGTCGGGGGCAGGTGATACGCAGTATTTT; cdr3_aa: CASSLSGAGDTQYF
j_call: TRBJ1-1; v_call: TRBV7-9; clone_size: few; d_call: NA; cdr3_nt: TGTGCCAGCAACTACGTGGGCTCGCACACTGAAGCTTTCTTT; cdr3_aa: CASNYVGSHTEAFF
j_call: TRBJ2-7; v_call: TRBV29-1; clone_size: many; d_call: NA; cdr3_nt: TGCAGCGCCCTCCGGGTAGTTTGGCCCTACGAGCAGTACTTC; cdr3_aa: CSALRVVWPYEQYF
j_call: TRBJ2-7; v_call: TRBV11-2; clone_size: few; d_call: TRBD1; cdr3_nt: TGTGCCAGCAGCTTAGGACTCCAGGGGGCCTACGAGCAGTACTTC; cdr3_aa: CASSLGLQGAYEQYF
j_call: TRBJ1-1; v_call: TRBV30; clone_size: NA; d_call: NA; cdr3_nt: TGTGCCTGGACCGGAGGAGGAACATACCGAAAAGCTTTCTTT; cdr3_aa: CAWTGGGTYRKAFF
j_call: TRBJ2-1; v_call: TRBV5-6; clone_size: many; d_call: TRBD2; cdr3_nt: TGTGCCAGCAGCTACCTGGGACTAGCGCAGTTCTTC; cdr3_aa: CASSYLGLAQFF
j_call: TRBJ2-1; v_call: TRBV11-3; clone_size: many; d_call: NA; cdr3_nt: TGTGCCAGCAGCCCCGTAGACGGGCTGGGCAATGAGCAGTTCTTC; cdr3_aa: CASSPVDGLGNEQFF
j_call: TRBJ2-2; v_call: TRBV19; clone_size: many; d_call: NA; cdr3_nt: TGTGCCAGTAGGGCGGGACGGAGGACCGGGGAGCTGTTTTTT; cdr3_aa: CASRAGRRTGELFF
j_call: TRBJ1-1; v_call: TRBV11-3; clone_size: NA; d_call: NA; cdr3_nt: TGTGCCAGCAGCTTATCGGGGGACTCCGCTTTCTTT; cdr3_aa: CASSLSGDSAFF
j_call: TRBJ2-2; v_call: TRBV5-5; clone_size: many; d_call: NA; cdr3_nt: TGTGCCAGCAGCTTGGGGCCCACCGGGGAGCTGTTTTTT; cdr3_aa: CASSLGPTGELFF
j_call: TRBJ1-5; v_call: TRBV20-1; clone_size: many; d_call: TRBD1; cdr3_nt: TGCAGTGCGAAGAAGGACAGGGCGCAGCCCCAGCATTTT; cdr3_aa: CSAKKDRAQPQHF
j_call: TRBJ2-2; v_call: TRBV28; clone_size: NA; d_call: TRBD2; cdr3_nt: TGTGCCAGCGGGAGGGCCTACACCGGGGAGCTGTTTTTT; cdr3_aa: CASGRAYTGELFF
j_call: TRBJ2-5; v_call: TRBV5-1; clone_size: many; d_call: NA; cdr3_nt: TGCGCCAGCAGCACAGGGACCCAAGAGACCCAGTACTTC; cdr3_aa: CASSTGTQETQYF
j_call: TRBJ2-2; v_call: TRBV20-1; clone_size: NA; d_call: NA; cdr3_nt: TGCAGTGCTTATTACACGAACACCGGGGAGCTGTTTTTT; cdr3_aa: CSAYYTNTGELFF
j_call: TRBJ1-4; v_call: TRBV7-8; clone_size: many; d_call: TRBD1; cdr3_nt: TGTGCCAGCAGCAGGGGGCTCGAAGAAAAACTGTTTTTT; cdr3_aa: CASSRGLEEKLFF
j_call: TRBJ1-5; v_call: TRBV20-1; clone_size: many; d_call: TRBD1; cdr3_nt: TGCAGTGCAACGGGACAGGGACTGATCACGCCCCAGCATTTT; cdr3_aa: CSATGQGLITPQHF
j_call: TRBJ2-7; v_call: TRBV7-2; clone_size: few; d_call: TRBD2; cdr3_nt: TGTGCCAGCACCATTAGCGGGCGCACCTACGAGCAGTACTTC; cdr3_aa: CASTISGRTYEQYF